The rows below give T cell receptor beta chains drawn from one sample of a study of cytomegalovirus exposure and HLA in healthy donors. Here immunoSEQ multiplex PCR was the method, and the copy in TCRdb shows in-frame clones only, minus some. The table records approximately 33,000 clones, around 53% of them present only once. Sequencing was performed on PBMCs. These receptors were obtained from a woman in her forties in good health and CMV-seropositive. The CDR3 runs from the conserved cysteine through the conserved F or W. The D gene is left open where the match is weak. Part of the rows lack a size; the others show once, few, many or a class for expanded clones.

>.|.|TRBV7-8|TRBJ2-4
CASSFRTRGQNIQYF
TGTGCCAGCAGCTTTAGGACCAGGGGCCAAAACATTCAGTACTTC
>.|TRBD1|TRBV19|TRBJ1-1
CASSILTGMAEAFF
TGTGCCAGTAGTATTTTGACAGGGATGGCTGAAGCTTTCTTT
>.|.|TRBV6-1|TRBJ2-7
CASSHIDSREYF
TGTGCCAGCAGCCATATTGACAGTCGAGAGTACTTC
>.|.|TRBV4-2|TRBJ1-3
CASSQVSVSGNTIYF
TGTGCCAGCAGCCAAGTTTCGGTCTCTGGAAACACCATATATTTT
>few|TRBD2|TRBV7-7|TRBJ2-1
CASSRRLAASNEQFF
TGTGCCAGCAGCCGACGACTAGCTGCTTCCAATGAGCAGTTCTTC
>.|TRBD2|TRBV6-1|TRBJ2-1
CASMSGMGFYNEQFF
TGTGCCAGCATGAGCGGGATGGGGTTTTATAATGAGCAGTTCTTC
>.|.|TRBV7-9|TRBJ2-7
CASSGTVYTAYEQYF
TGTGCCAGCAGCGGAACAGTTTACACTGCCTACGAGCAGTACTTC
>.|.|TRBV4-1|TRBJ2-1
CASSQDHAGALNEQFF
TGCGCCAGCAGCCAAGATCATGCGGGGGCCCTCAATGAGCAGTTCTTC
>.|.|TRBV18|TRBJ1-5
CASSATGNQPQHF
TGTGCCAGCTCAGCGACAGGTAATCAGCCCCAGCATTTT
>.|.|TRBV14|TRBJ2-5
CASSQFAGSETQYF
TGTGCCAGCAGCCAATTTGCGGGGTCTGAGACCCAGTACTTC
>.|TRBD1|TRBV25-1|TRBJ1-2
CASSDRQGHYGYTF
TGTGCCAGCAGTGACCGACAGGGCCACTATGGCTACACCTTC
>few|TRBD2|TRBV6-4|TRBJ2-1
CASSPTAGGGYNEQFF
TGTGCCAGCAGTCCGACGGCGGGGGGCGGTTATAATGAGCAGTTCTTC
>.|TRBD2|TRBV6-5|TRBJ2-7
CASSLISGTYEQYF
TGTGCCAGCAGTTTAATTAGCGGGACCTACGAGCAGTACTTC
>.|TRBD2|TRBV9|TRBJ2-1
CASSAGLAGPSSYNEQFF
TGTGCCAGCAGCGCGGGACTAGCGGGGCCTAGCTCCTACAATGAGCAGTTCTTC
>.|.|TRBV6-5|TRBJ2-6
CASSYQVKSGANVLTF
TGTGCCAGCAGTTACCAGGTGAAGTCTGGGGCCAACGTCCTGACTTTC
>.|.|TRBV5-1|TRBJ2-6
CASSTLPMGGSGANVLTF
TGCGCCAGCAGCACCCTCCCAATGGGGGGCTCTGGGGCCAACGTCCTGACTTTC
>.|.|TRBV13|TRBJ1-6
CASSLTGNNSPLHF
TGTGCCAGCAGCTTAACAGGGAATAATTCACCCCTCCACTTT
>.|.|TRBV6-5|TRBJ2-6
CASRGAGLGANVLTF
TGTGCCAGTCGTGGGGCAGGGCTAGGGGCCAACGTCCTGACTTTC
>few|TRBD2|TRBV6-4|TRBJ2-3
CASSDSGGGAGDTQYF
TGTGCCAGCAGTGACTCGGGCGGGGGGGCCGGGGATACGCAGTATTTT
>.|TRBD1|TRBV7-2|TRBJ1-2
CASSLAGDSSGYTF
TGTGCCAGCAGCTTAGCGGGGGACAGTTCTGGCTACACCTTC
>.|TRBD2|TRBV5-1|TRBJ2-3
CASSWGLAGDTDTQYF
TGCGCCAGCAGCTGGGGACTAGCGGGGGACACAGATACGCAGTATTTT
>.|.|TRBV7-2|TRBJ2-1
CASSLVEGSNEQFF
TGTGCCAGCAGCTTAGTAGAAGGGAGCAATGAGCAGTTCTTC
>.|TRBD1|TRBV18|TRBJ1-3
CASSVGTVPGNTIYF
TGTGCCAGCTCAGTGGGGACAGTCCCTGGAAACACCATATATTTT
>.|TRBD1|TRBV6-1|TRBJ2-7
CASTTGDRYEQYF
TGTGCCAGCACTACAGGGGATAGGTACGAGCAGTACTTC
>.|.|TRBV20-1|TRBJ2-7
CSAEQGYEQYF
TGCAGTGCGGAACAGGGTTACGAGCAGTACTTC
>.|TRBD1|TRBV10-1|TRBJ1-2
CASPGQYPNYGYTF
TGCGCCAGTCCGGGACAGTATCCTAACTATGGCTACACCTTC
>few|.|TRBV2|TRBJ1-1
CASSRGGTEAFF
TGTGCCAGCAGTAGGGGGGGCACTGAAGCTTTCTTT